The clone carrying this TCR beta chain was found once. Its specificity is unknown. The sample belongs to a study of Ad26.COV2.S vaccination and SARS-CoV-2 variants. At the level of the study: Intramuscularly, Ad26.COV2.S was given either once or twice, 56 days apart. Notes on the study in general: Those who received the vaccine showed greater spike-specific TCR breadth than those given placebo.

This CDR3 spans 16 amino acids. V was cut by 6 bases and J by 1 base, with 19 bases left in between. The germline gives CDR1 MNHEY, CDR2 SMNVEV (reference sequence). Treatment: 19 received Ad26.COV2.S at low or high dose, single or two shots; a few received placebo; per-sample allocation not given. At day 63 after the first vaccine or placebo injection, samples were drawn. An adult aged 18-55 years in Boston served as the donor. TCRdb's copy holds only in-frame clones and misses some; the assay was immunoSEQ multiplex PCR. This sample has approximately 300,000 clones, with 86% found just once. The material sequenced was peripheral blood, taken in a trial of Ad26.COV2.S vaccine versus placebo. This chain uses TRBV27 with TRBJ2-7; D remains unclear. The source is a person aged 18-65 years who received the Ad26.COV2.S COVID-19 vaccine or a placebo. The CDR3 loop is CASSFSGGWGSYEQYF. The CDR3 DNA sequence: TGTGCCAGCAGCTTCTCCGGCGGATGGGGTTCCTACGAGCAGTACTTC.